This TCR beta chain appears in the sequencing data of a study of beta chain features in type 1 diabetes. Regarding the study as a whole: Individuals with type 1 diabetes displayed fewer insertions and more deletions at VDJ junctions. In the patient group, naive, central memory and Treg TCRB repertoires seemed more alike than in the healthy donor group.

This clone was counted a few times. Antigen: not known. Trimming removed 4 bases from V and 2 bases from J; junction bases left unmatched: 12. Germline V CDR1 and CDR2: MGHRA, YSYEKL. The CDR3 is made up of 17 amino acids. The whole isolated RNA underwent reverse transcription, so sequencing captured expressed TCRB transcripts. The repertoire was sequenced with immunoSEQ multiplex PCR; TCRdb's copy has only in-frame clones and lacks some. This table has about 150,000 clones, over 8.5% appearing once. The receptor was derived from a man in his late teens or twenties in good health. V is TRBV4-1 and J is TRBJ2-5, with 8 bases matching TRBD2. What was sequenced was central memory CD4+ T cells from blood. This CDR3 is CASSLWGLAGTQETQYF. The DNA for the CDR3 is TGCGCCAGCAGCCTTTGGGGCCTAGCGGGTACTCAAGAGACCCAGTACTTC.